This entry concerns a single TCR beta chain. In the same sample, other DNA sequences code for this CDR3. The data derive from a study of control samples from healthy donors and cancer patients. TCRdb's table, derived via immunoSEQ multiplex PCR, lists solely in-frame clones and lacks some. This table has some 150,000 clones, approximately 93% appearing once. The clonotype comes from a man aged 40-50 years in good health. The sequenced sample consisted of blood.

CDR3 nucleotides: TGTGCCAGCAGCCGCTTAAACACTGAAGCTTTCTTT. Its protein product is CASSRLNTEAFF. This rearrangement joins TRBV6-5 to TRBJ1-1; D unclear. Germline V gives CDR1 MNHEY, CDR2 SVGAGI. V was pared by 6 bases and J by 2 bases, with 7 bases between. The CDR3 covers 12 residues.